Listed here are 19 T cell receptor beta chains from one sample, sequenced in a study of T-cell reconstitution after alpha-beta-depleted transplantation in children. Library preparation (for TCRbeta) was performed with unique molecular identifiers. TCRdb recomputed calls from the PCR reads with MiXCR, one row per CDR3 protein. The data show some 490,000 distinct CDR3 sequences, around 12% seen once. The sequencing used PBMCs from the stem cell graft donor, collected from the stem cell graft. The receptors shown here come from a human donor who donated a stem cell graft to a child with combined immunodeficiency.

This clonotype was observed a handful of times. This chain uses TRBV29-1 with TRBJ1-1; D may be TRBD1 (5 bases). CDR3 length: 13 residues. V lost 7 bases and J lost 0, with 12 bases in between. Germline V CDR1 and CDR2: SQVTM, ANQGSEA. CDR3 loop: CSAAETVNTEAFF. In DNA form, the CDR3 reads TGCAGCGCCGCTGAGACAGTGAACACTGAAGCTTTCTTT.

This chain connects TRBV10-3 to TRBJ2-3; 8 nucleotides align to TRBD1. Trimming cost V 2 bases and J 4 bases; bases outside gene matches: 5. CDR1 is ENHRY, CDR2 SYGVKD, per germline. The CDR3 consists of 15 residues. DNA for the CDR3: TGTGCCATCAGTGAGGGACAGGGCGACCCAGATACGCAGTATTTT. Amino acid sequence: CAISEGQGDPDTQYF.

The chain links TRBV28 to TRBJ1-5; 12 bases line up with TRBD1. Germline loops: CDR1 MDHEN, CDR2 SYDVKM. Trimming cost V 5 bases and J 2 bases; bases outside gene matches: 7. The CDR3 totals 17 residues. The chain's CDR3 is CASSQGQGALGNQPQHF. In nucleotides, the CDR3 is TGTGCCAGCAGTCAGGGACAGGGGGCTTTAGGCAATCAGCCCCAGCATTTT. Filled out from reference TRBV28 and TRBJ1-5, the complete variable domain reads DVKVTQSSRYLVKRTGEKVFLECVQDMDHENMFWYRQDPGLGLRLIYFSYDVKMKEKGDIPEGYSVSREKKERFSLILESASTNQTSMYLCASSQGQGALGNQPQHFGDGTRLSIL.

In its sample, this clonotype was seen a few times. The CDR3 DNA sequence: TGTGCCAGCAGTTTAATTGGCTTCCCGGGCCAGACCCAGTACTTC. Encoded protein: CASSLIGFPGQTQYF. V gene TRBV27 combines with J gene TRBJ2-5; D not certain. Trimming left V 2 bases short and J 6 bases short, with 16 bases between. In germline, CDR1 is MNHEY, CDR2 SMNVEV (reference sequence). This CDR3 region has 15 residues.

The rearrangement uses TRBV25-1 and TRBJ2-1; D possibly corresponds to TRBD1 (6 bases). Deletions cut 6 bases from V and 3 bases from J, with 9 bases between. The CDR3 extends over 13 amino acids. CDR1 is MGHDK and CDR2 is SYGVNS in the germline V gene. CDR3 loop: CASSRGFYNEQFF. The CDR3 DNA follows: TGTGCCAGCAGCAGGGGTTTCTACAATGAGCAGTTCTTC.

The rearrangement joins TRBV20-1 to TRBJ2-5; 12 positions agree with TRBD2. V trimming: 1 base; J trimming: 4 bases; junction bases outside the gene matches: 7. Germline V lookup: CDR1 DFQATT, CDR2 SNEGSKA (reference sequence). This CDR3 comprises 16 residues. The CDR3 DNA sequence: TGCAGTGCTAGAGTCCTAGCGGGAGGGGACGGAGAGACCCAGTACTTC. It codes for CSARVLAGGDGETQYF.

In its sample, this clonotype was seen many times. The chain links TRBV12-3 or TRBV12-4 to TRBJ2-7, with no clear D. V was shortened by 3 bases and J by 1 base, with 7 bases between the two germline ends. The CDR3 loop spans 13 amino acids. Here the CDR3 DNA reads TGTGCCAGCAGTTTGGTCACTTCCTACGAGCAGTACTTC. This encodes CASSLVTSYEQYF.

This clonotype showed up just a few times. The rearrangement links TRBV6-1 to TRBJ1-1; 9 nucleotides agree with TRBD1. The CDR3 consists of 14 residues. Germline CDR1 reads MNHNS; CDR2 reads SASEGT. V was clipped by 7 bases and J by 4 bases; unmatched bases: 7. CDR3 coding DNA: TGTGCCAGCACCCGACAGGGGGAAGGCACTGAAGCTTTCTTT. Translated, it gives CASTRQGEGTEAFF.

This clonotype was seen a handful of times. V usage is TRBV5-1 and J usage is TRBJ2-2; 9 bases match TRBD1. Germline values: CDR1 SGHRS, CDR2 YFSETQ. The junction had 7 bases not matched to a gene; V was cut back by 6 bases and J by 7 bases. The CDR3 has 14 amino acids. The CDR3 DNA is TGCGCCAGCAACCGGGACAGGGTTATCGGGGAGCTGTTTTTT. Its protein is CASNRDRVIGELFF.

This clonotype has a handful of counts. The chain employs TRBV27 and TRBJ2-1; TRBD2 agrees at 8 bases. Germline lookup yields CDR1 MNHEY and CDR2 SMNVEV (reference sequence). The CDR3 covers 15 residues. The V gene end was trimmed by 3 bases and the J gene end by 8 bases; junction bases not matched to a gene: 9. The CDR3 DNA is TGTGCCAGCAGTTTTGGGACTAGAGGATCCCATGAGCAGTTCTTC. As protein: CASSFGTRGSHEQFF.

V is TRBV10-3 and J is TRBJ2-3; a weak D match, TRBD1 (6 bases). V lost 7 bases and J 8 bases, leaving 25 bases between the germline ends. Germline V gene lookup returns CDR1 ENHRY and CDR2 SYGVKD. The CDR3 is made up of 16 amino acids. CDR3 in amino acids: CAITPGTGKGLATQYF. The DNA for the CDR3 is TGTGCCATCACCCCAGGCACAGGGAAAGGTTTAGCTACGCAGTATTTT.

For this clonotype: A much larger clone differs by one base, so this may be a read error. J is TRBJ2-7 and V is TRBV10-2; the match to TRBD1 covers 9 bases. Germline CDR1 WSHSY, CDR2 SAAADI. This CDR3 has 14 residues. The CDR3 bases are TGCGCCAGCATGCCGGACAGGGGATTCTACGAGGAGTACTTC. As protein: CASMPDRGFYEEYF.

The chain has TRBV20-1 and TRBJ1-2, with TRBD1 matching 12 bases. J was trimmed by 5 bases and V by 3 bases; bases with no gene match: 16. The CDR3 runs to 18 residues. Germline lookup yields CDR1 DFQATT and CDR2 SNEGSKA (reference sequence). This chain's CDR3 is CSARTLMFRDRGPYGYTF. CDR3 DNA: TGCAGTGCTAGGACGCTAATGTTCCGGGACAGGGGGCCTTATGGCTACACCTTC.

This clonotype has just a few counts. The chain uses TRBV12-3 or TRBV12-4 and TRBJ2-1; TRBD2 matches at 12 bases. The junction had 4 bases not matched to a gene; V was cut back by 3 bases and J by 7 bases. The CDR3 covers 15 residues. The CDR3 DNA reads TGTGCCAGCAGTTTGTTTCTAGCGGGAGGGAATGAGCAGTTCTTC. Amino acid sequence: CASSLFLAGGNEQFF.

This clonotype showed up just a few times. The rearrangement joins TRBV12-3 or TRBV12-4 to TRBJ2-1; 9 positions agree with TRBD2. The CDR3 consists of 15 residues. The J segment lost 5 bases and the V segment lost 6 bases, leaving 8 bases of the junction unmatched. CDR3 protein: CASRQTSGPNNEQFF. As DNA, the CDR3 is TGTGCCAGCAGGCAGACTAGCGGTCCGAACAATGAGCAGTTCTTC.

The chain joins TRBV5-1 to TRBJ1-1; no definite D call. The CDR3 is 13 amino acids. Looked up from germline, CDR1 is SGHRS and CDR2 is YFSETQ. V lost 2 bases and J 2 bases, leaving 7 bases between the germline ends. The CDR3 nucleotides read TGCGCCAGCAGCTTCCGACAAAACACTGAAGCTTTCTTT. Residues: CASSFRQNTEAFF.

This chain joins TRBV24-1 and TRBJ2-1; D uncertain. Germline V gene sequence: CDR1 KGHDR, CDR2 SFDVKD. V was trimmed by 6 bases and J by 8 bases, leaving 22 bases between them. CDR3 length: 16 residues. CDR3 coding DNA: TGTGCCACCAGTAGTCTTAAGGGAAGAGACTCCCATGAGCAGTTCTTC. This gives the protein CATSSLKGRDSHEQFF.

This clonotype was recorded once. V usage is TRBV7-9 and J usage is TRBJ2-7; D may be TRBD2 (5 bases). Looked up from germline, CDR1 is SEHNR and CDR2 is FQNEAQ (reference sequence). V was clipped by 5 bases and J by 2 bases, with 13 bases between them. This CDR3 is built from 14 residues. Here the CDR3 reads CASSPERRPYEQYF. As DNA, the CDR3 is TGTGCCAGCAGCCCCGAGCGGAGGCCCTACGAGCAGTACTTC.

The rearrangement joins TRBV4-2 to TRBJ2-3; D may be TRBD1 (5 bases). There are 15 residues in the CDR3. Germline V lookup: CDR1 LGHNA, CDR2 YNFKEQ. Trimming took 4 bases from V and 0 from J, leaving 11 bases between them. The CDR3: CASSPREPSTDTQYF. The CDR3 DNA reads TGTGCCAGCAGCCCCAGGGAACCTAGCACAGATACGCAGTATTTT.